What follows is one T cell receptor (beta chain) and its context. The assay was immunoSEQ multiplex PCR, and TCRdb's table has in-frame clones only and misses some. Of about 100,000 clones listed, 92% were seen once; the top ten hold roughly 1%. V lost 7 bases to trimming and J lost 8 bases; unmatched junction nucleotides: 9. There are 14 residues in the CDR3. Germline CDR1 is MGHDK and CDR2 is SYGVNS. This record comes from a study of siplizumab effects on memory and regulatory T cells. The genes are TRBV25-1 and TRBJ1-2; TRBD1 agrees at 11 bases. This clonotype originated in a human donor in good health. Material: CD4+ T cells sorted from blood. The CDR3 reads CASMFPGTGGGYTF. The CDR3, as DNA: TGTGCCAGCATGTTCCCCGGGACAGGGGGAGGCTACACCTTC.